Below, 21 T cell receptor beta chains from the same sample are listed, as sequenced in a study of T-cell reconstitution after alpha-beta-depleted transplantation in children. The TCRbeta library was prepared with unique molecular identifiers. TCRdb reprocessed the PCR reads via MiXCR and lists one record per CDR3 protein. This sample has 45,000 to 60,000 distinct CDR3 sequences, with roughly half found just once. The sequences come from peripheral blood, collected before TCRalphabeta/CD19-depleted stem cell transplant. These receptors all stem from a boy younger than two with SCID, due to receive a stem cell transplant.

The chain employs TRBV9 and TRBJ1-2; a possible D gene is TRBD1 (5 bases). The CDR3 covers 14 residues. Germline V lookup: CDR1 SGDLS, CDR2 YYNGEE. Trimming removed 0 bases from V and 2 bases from J, with 8 bases in between. The CDR3 bases are TGTGCCAGCAGCGTAGGGGACTGGAACTATGGCTACACCTTC. The encoded protein is CASSVGDWNYGYTF. Based on the CDR3 plus reference TRBV9 and TRBJ1-2, the full variable domain is DSGVTQTPKHLITATGQRVTLRCSPRSGDLSVYWYQQSLDQGLQFLIQYYNGEERAKGNILERFSAQQFPDLHSELNLSSLELGDSALYFCASSVGDWNYGYTFGSGTRLTVV.

This sequence joins TRBV7-2 and TRBJ2-7; perhaps TRBD1 as D (5 bases). Trimming left V 2 bases short and J 5 bases short, with 13 bases between. The V gene's germline CDR1 is SGHTA and CDR2 FQGNSA. The CDR3 is 14 amino acids. The CDR3: CASSLRPARDEQYF. For the CDR3, the DNA is TGTGCCAGCAGCTTACGGCCGGCCAGGGACGAGCAGTACTTC.

The chain is built from TRBV20-1 and TRBJ1-5; D might be TRBD1 (6 bases). Germline-derived CDR1 and CDR2 are DFQATT and SNEGSKA (reference sequence). V lost 4 bases to trimming and J lost 9 bases, with 19 bases between them. This CDR3 comprises 14 residues. The CDR3 here is CSATRGQGRGPQHF. DNA for the CDR3: TGCAGTGCTACCAGAGGTCAGGGGCGGGGGCCCCAGCATTTT.

This clonotype was detected ten times or more. This rearrangement joins TRBV5-1 to TRBJ1-4; D is ambiguous. The germline CDR1 and CDR2 sequences are SGHRS and YFSETQ. V gave up 2 bases and J gave up 0 bases, with 8 bases separating them. This CDR3 spans 15 amino acids. The CDR3 protein is CASSLELATNEKLFF. The DNA for the CDR3 is TGCGCCAGCAGCTTAGAGCTTGCAACTAATGAAAAACTGTTTTTT.

The chain carries TRBV9 and TRBJ2-7, with D possibly matching TRBD2 (5 bases). V lost 4 bases and J lost 3, with 17 bases in between. CDR3 length: 15 amino acids. Germline CDR1 reads SGDLS; CDR2 reads YYNGEE. CDR3 nucleotides: TGTGCCAGCAGCTCAACGGGATCCACCTACTACGAGCAGTACTTC. Protein product: CASSSTGSTYYEQYF.

This clonotype was counted a few times. This sequence joins TRBV7-7 and TRBJ1-1, with D unclear. V was clipped by 5 bases and J by 4 bases, with 11 bases between them. Germline loops: CDR1 SSHAT, CDR2 FNYEAQ (reference sequence). The CDR3 is made up of 13 amino acids. CDR3 protein: CASSLSWGTEAFF. In DNA form, the CDR3 reads TGTGCCAGCAGCCTAAGCTGGGGCACTGAAGCTTTCTTT. Full variable domain (remainder filled in from reference TRBV7-7 and TRBJ1-1): GAGVSQSPRYKVTKRGQDVTLRCDPISSHATLYWYQQALGQGPEFLTYFNYEAQPDKSGLPSDRFSAERPEGSISTLTIQRTEQRDSAMYRCASSLSWGTEAFFGQGTRLTVV.

The chain has TRBV12-3 or TRBV12-4 and TRBJ1-1; weak D call: TRBD1 (6 bases). Trimming took 6 bases from V and 4 from J, leaving 15 bases between them. The CDR3 is 14 residues long. The CDR3 DNA sequence: TGTGCCAGCAGGGCGGGGGGGCTAGGCACTGAAGCTTTCTTT. Translation gives CASRAGGLGTEAFF.

This clonotype was detected a few times. The chain joins TRBV6-5 to TRBJ1-2, with D possibly being TRBD1 (6 bases). Trimming pared 2 bases from V and 1 base from J, leaving 11 bases between. This CDR3 has 15 amino acids. The germline CDR1 and CDR2 sequences are MNHEY and SVGAGI. This CDR3 is CASSYRGNINYGYTF. In DNA, the CDR3 is TGTGCCAGCAGTTACAGGGGGAATATTAACTATGGCTACACCTTC.

The V gene is TRBV18, the J gene TRBJ1-1; possible D gene TRBD1, 5 bases. This CDR3 is built from 13 residues. The V gene lost 5 bases and the J gene lost 4 bases, with 11 bases spanning the gap. Germline CDR1 KGHSH, CDR2 LQKENI. The CDR3 reads CASSESGGTEAFF. The DNA of the CDR3 is TGTGCCAGCTCAGAATCGGGGGGCACTGAAGCTTTCTTT.

V is TRBV10-3 and J is TRBJ2-5; D is unresolved. Germline CDR1 is ENHRY and CDR2 is SYGVKD. The CDR3 extends over 14 amino acids. V dropped 4 bases and J dropped 1 base, with 10 bases sitting between them. The CDR3 DNA follows: TGTGCCATCAGTGGCAGTTGGTCCCAAGAGACCCAGTACTTC. Its protein is CAISGSWSQETQYF.

This clonotype is a singleton in its sample. V and J are TRBV4-2 and TRBJ1-2; no definite D call. V was trimmed by 1 base and J by 2 bases, leaving 8 bases between them. The CDR3 is 14 amino acids. Germline values: CDR1 LGHNA, CDR2 YNFKEQ. The CDR3 sequence: CASSQARTNYGYTF. The CDR3 nucleotides read TGTGCCAGCAGCCAAGCTAGGACGAACTATGGCTACACCTTC.

The chain couples TRBV15 to TRBJ2-4; D may be TRBD2 (5 bases). Trimming pared 7 bases from V and 7 bases from J, leaving 14 bases between. CDR3 length: 13 residues. The germline gives CDR1 LNHNV, CDR2 YYDKDF (reference sequence). CDR3 DNA: TGTGCCACCAAGCCCCTAGCATCCAACATTCAGTACTTC. Residues: CATKPLASNIQYF.

The chain couples TRBV20-1 to TRBJ2-3; D not resolved. Trimming removed 2 bases from V and 5 bases from J, with 8 bases in between. Germline V lookup: CDR1 DFQATT, CDR2 SNEGSKA (reference sequence). This CDR3 spans 12 amino acids. In nucleotides, the CDR3 is TGCAGTGCTAGACCCACTGGAGATACGCAGTATTTT. This translates into CSARPTGDTQYF.

This sequence joins TRBV29-1 and TRBJ1-2; D gene ambiguous. The CDR3 totals 15 residues. V was clipped by 3 bases and J by 4 bases, with 18 bases between them. CDR1 SQVTM and CDR2 ANQGSEA come from the germline V gene. As DNA, the CDR3 is TGCAGCGTTGATCGTAGTAAGGACGGGAGCTATGGCTACACCTTC. Translation gives CSVDRSKDGSYGYTF.

The CDR3 region is CASSPPVPGALGNEQFF. The CDR3 coding sequence is TGTGCCAGCAGCCCACCCGTTCCAGGGGCCCTGGGCAATGAGCAGTTCTTC. V usage is TRBV7-9 and J usage is TRBJ2-1, with a tentative D call TRBD1 (6 bases). This CDR3 is built from 17 residues. Germline V lookup: CDR1 SEHNR, CDR2 FQNEAQ (reference sequence). With 5 bases removed from V and 6 bases from J, the gap between germline ends came to 23 bases.

This clonotype was found once. This chain uses TRBV13 with TRBJ2-1; 7 bases are a match to TRBD1. V lost 5 bases, J lost 5 bases, and 12 bases stayed unmatched. CDR3 length: 16 residues. Germline V gene data show CDR1 as PRHDT and CDR2 as FYEKMQ (reference sequence). Written as DNA, the CDR3 is TGTGCCAGCAGCCCCCCTCGAGGGGGCCGTAACAATGAGCAGTTCTTC. Amino acid sequence: CASSPPRGGRNNEQFF.

This clonotype was observed a few times. Compared with germline, one end of the junction differs, possibly owing to a read error. The gene calls are TRBV4-3 and TRBJ2-3; the D is unclear. Germline V gene sequence: CDR1 LGHNA, CDR2 YSLEER. CDR3 length: 10 amino acids. In DNA form, the CDR3 reads TGCGCCAGCAGCCAAGCTCGCGTACGTTTT. Its translation is CASSQARVRF.

The rearrangement joins TRBV20-1 to TRBJ2-7; no clear D gene. Trimming took 0 bases from V and 3 from J, leaving 15 bases between them. The CDR3 has 15 residues. Germline CDR1 and CDR2: DFQATT and SNEGSKA (reference sequence). CDR3 loop: CSARDSPNWGYEQYF. Here the CDR3 DNA reads TGCAGTGCTAGAGATTCCCCCAATTGGGGCTACGAGCAGTACTTC.

This clonotype was picked up a small number of times. The V and J genes are TRBV7-9 and TRBJ2-7; D call uncertain. Germline V CDR1 and CDR2: SEHNR, FQNEAQ (reference sequence). The V gene lost 1 base and the J gene lost 0 bases, with 10 bases spanning the gap. The CDR3 spans 15 residues. The CDR3 nucleotides are TGTGCCAGCAGCTTAGACTCCGCCCTCTCCTACGAGCAGTACTTC. The encoded protein is CASSLDSALSYEQYF.

This clonotype was detected ten times or more. This chain links TRBV4-3 with TRBJ2-1; perhaps TRBD1 as D (5 bases). CDR3 length: 15 amino acids. Trimming cost V 0 bases and J 5 bases, with 11 bases left between them. Per the germline V gene, CDR1 is LGHNA and CDR2 is YSLEER. The CDR3 region has the DNA TGCGCCAGCAGCCAAGACAGGGCCCCGGACAATGAGCAGTTCTTC. It encodes CASSQDRAPDNEQFF.

This clonotype has more than one count but fewer than ten. V usage is TRBV10-3 and J usage is TRBJ2-5; TRBD1 aligns across 9 bases. The CDR3 contains 13 residues. The junction had 6 bases not matched to a gene; V was cut back by 10 bases and J by 3 bases. The germline gives CDR1 ENHRY, CDR2 SYGVKD. DNA for the CDR3: TGTGCCAGTGGCCGGGACAGGGAAGAGACCCAGTACTTC. This encodes CASGRDREETQYF.